Below are 21 T cell receptor beta chains sequenced from a single sample in a study of blood T cell repertoires in COVID-19. Measured with immunoSEQ multiplex PCR; TCRdb has only the in-frame clones, and not every one. The sample holds over 65,000 clones; approximately 80% are singletons and the top ten take about 40%. Sequences were obtained from peripheral blood. The source of these receptors is a man at least 80 years old with acute or convalescent COVID-19.

Only a few counts were recorded for this clone. The chain is built from TRBV15 and TRBJ1-3; D is undetermined. The CDR3 length is 18 residues. Trimming removed 3 bases at V and 1 base at J, with 19 bases between. CDR1 and CDR2 from the germline V gene are LNHNV and YYDKDF (reference sequence). The CDR3 here is CATSSPLGKIGSGNTIYF. As DNA, the CDR3 is TGTGCCACCAGCAGTCCCCTCGGGAAGATAGGATCTGGAAACACCATATATTTT.

The chain uses TRBV5-1 and TRBJ2-1; 8 nucleotides line up with TRBD1. Germline trimming cut 2 bases from V and 4 bases from J; bases unmatched to any gene: 2. Germline V gene data show CDR1 as SGHRS and CDR2 as YFSETQ. The CDR3 extends over 14 amino acids. Here the CDR3 DNA reads TGCGCCAGCAGCTTCCAGGGGGCGTACAATGAGCAGTTCTTC. This gives the protein CASSFQGAYNEQFF.

J is TRBJ1-1 and V is TRBV5-1, with a possible D match to TRBD1 (5 bases). V was clipped by 0 bases and J by 4 bases, with 10 bases between them. The CDR3 consists of 14 residues. Germline V gives CDR1 SGHRS, CDR2 YFSETQ. The CDR3 DNA reads as TGCGCCAGCAGCTTGGTTCAGGGTAGCACTGAAGCTTTCTTT. The encoded protein is CASSLVQGSTEAFF.

This chain connects TRBV11-1 to TRBJ2-2; tentatively, D is TRBD1 (5 bases). The germline V gene encodes CDR1 SGHAT and CDR2 FQDESV (reference sequence). The CDR3 runs to 15 residues. Trimming removed 1 base at V and 1 base at J, with 7 bases between. This CDR3 is CASSLVRGNTGELFF. CDR3 coding DNA: TGTGCCAGCAGCTTAGTTAGGGGGAACACCGGGGAGCTGTTTTTT.

The chain is built from TRBV27 and TRBJ1-5; D possibly corresponds to TRBD1 (6 bases). V lost 5 bases to trimming and J lost 0 bases, with 17 bases between them. Germline loops: CDR1 MNHEY, CDR2 SMNVEV (reference sequence). The CDR3 extends over 17 amino acids. The CDR3 spells CASSPTSRGNSNQPQHF. CDR3 DNA: TGTGCCAGCAGTCCTACCTCCAGGGGAAATAGCAATCAGCCCCAGCATTTT.

The V call is TRBV19, the J call TRBJ1-6, with TRBD1 as a possible D gene (5 bases). The V gene lost 3 bases and the J gene lost 6 bases, with 12 bases spanning the gap. This CDR3 contains 15 residues. Germline V CDR1 and CDR2: LNHDA, SQIVND (reference sequence). The CDR3 reads CASSILDGGNSPLHF. DNA for the CDR3: TGTGCCAGTAGTATTCTTGACGGGGGTAATTCACCCCTCCACTTT.

The rearrangement links TRBV5-8 to TRBJ2-7, with TRBD1 as a possible D gene (5 bases). The germline V gene has CDR1 SGHTS and CDR2 YDEGEE. This CDR3 contains 13 residues. V was trimmed by 1 base and J by 2 bases, leaving 7 bases between them. In DNA, the CDR3 is TGTGCCAGCAGCTTGCCAGGGACCTACGAGCAGTACTTC. As protein: CASSLPGTYEQYF.

The V gene is TRBV5-1, the J gene TRBJ2-6; TRBD2 aligns across 7 bases. The CDR3 is 15 amino acids. Per the germline V gene, CDR1 is SGHRS and CDR2 is YFSETQ. The V and J ends lost 6 bases and 0 bases, in that order; junction bases with no gene match: 3. CDR3 sequence reads: CASKGGSSGANVLTF. Here the CDR3 DNA reads TGCGCCAGCAAGGGAGGGAGCTCTGGGGCCAACGTCCTGACTTTC.

The chain employs TRBV25-1 and TRBJ1-1; the D gene is possibly TRBD1 (6 bases). The V end lost 6 bases, the J end lost 3 bases, and 17 bases lay between the germline ends. This CDR3 region has 15 residues. Germline loops: CDR1 MGHDK, CDR2 SYGVNS. The CDR3: CASRSTRGRYTEAFF. The CDR3 nucleotides are TGTGCCAGCAGGTCTACCAGGGGCAGATACACTGAAGCTTTCTTT.

V usage is TRBV5-8 and J usage is TRBJ1-6; D is unresolved. Trimming took off 9 bases at V and 8 bases at J, with 15 bases between the two ends. There are 13 residues in the CDR3. The germline V gene encodes CDR1 SGHTS and CDR2 YDEGEE. CDR3 amino acids: CAMPANGDSPLHF. The CDR3 region has the DNA TGTGCCATGCCGGCTAACGGGGATTCACCCCTCCACTTT.

The V and J genes are TRBV6-6 and TRBJ2-7; D is uncertain. The CDR3 totals 14 residues. In germline, CDR1 is MNHNY, CDR2 SVGAGI (reference sequence). Deletions cut 8 bases from V and 0 bases from J, with 14 bases between. In DNA form, the CDR3 reads TGTGCCAGCGGAACGACAACCGGCTCCTACGAGCAGTACTTC. Translated, it gives CASGTTTGSYEQYF.

The genes are TRBV5-6 and TRBJ2-5; 12 nucleotides align to TRBD2. Trimming at V came to 4 bases and at J to 1 base, leaving 8 bases not matched to a gene. Germline V lookup: CDR1 SGHDT, CDR2 YYEEEE. CDR3 length: 17 residues. CDR3 nucleotides: TGTGCCAGCAGCGGACCGGGACTAGCGGGTTCCCAAGAGACCCAGTACTTC. Amino acids: CASSGPGLAGSQETQYF.

The gene calls are TRBV28 and TRBJ2-7, with 10 bases lining up with TRBD2. The CDR3 runs to 14 residues. Germline values: CDR1 MDHEN, CDR2 SYDVKM. J gave up 5 bases and V 6 bases, and 7 bases lay outside the gene matches. CDR3 residues: CASSILAGRNEQYF. The CDR3 DNA follows: TGTGCCAGCAGCATACTAGCGGGGAGAAACGAGCAGTACTTC.

The V and J genes are TRBV4-1 and TRBJ2-7; a weak D match, TRBD2 (6 bases). The CDR3 sequence is 15 residues long. V gave up 1 base and J gave up 0 bases, with 10 bases separating them. Germline CDR1 MGHRA, CDR2 YSYEKL. The CDR3 DNA follows: TGCGCCAGCAGCCAAGGGGAGGCCTACTCCTACGAGCAGTACTTC. Protein product: CASSQGEAYSYEQYF.

The chain couples TRBV7-2 to TRBJ2-6, with 8 bases that match TRBD1. J was trimmed by 4 bases and V by 0 bases; bases with no gene match: 2. Germline CDR1 is SGHTA and CDR2 is FQGNSA. This CDR3 contains 16 residues. CDR3 sequence reads: CASSLASGGGANVLTF. The CDR3 bases are TGTGCCAGCAGCTTAGCTTCAGGGGGCGGGGCCAACGTCCTGACTTTC.

The chain employs TRBV7-6 and TRBJ2-5; 13 nucleotides line up with TRBD2. The V segment lost 2 bases and the J segment 7 bases; nucleotides outside the gene matches: 7. The CDR3 contains 16 residues. Germline CDR1 is SGHVS and CDR2 is FNYEAQ. The CDR3 is CASSLLTSGGPGTQYF. The CDR3 DNA reads TGTGCCAGCAGCTTACTGACTAGCGGGGGGCCCGGGACCCAGTACTTC.

V gene TRBV5-1 combines with J gene TRBJ2-3, with 10 bases fitting TRBD2. J was trimmed by 5 bases and V by 4 bases; bases with no gene match: 7. The CDR3 length is 15 residues. CDR1 SGHRS and CDR2 YFSETQ come from the germline V gene. CDR3 region: CASSGIAGGLDTQYF. CDR3 sequence (DNA): TGCGCCAGCAGCGGTATAGCGGGAGGCTTAGATACGCAGTATTTT.

This clone was detected a few times. The CDR3 loop reads CSVTWEWSYNEQFF. In DNA, the CDR3 is TGCAGCGTTACGTGGGAGTGGTCCTACAATGAGCAGTTCTTC. The gene calls are TRBV29-1 and TRBJ2-1; tentative D call: TRBD2 (5 bases). This CDR3 spans 14 amino acids. The V gene's germline CDR1 is SQVTM and CDR2 ANQGSEA. V was cut by 5 bases and J by 1 base, with 12 bases left in between.

As for this clone: Within the sample, other DNA sequences also encode this same CDR3. This sequence joins TRBV29-1 and TRBJ2-5; tentatively, D is TRBD1 (6 bases). V dropped 7 bases and J dropped 3 bases, with 6 bases sitting between them. The length of the CDR3 is 10 residues. Germline V gene data show CDR1 as SQVTM and CDR2 as ANQGSEA. The CDR3 spells CSAGEETQYF. The CDR3 DNA follows: TGCAGCGCAGGGGAAGAGACCCAGTACTTC.

J is TRBJ2-1 and V is TRBV19; D gene unclear. Trimming removed 5 bases from V and 5 bases from J, with 10 bases in between. CDR3 size: 13 residues. Germline CDR1 reads LNHDA; CDR2 reads SQIVND (reference sequence). The CDR3 bases are TGTGCCAGTAGTTGGCAGTACAACAATGAGCAGTTCTTC. It codes for CASSWQYNNEQFF.

The rearrangement joins TRBV7-2 to TRBJ1-5; TRBD1 matches 10 bases. Germline trimming cut 5 bases from V and 4 bases from J; bases unmatched to any gene: 11. Germline values: CDR1 SGHTA, CDR2 FQGNSA. The CDR3 spans 17 residues. The CDR3 protein is CASSGRQGAVRNQPQHF. The CDR3 coding sequence is TGTGCCAGCAGCGGACGACAGGGGGCTGTAAGAAATCAGCCCCAGCATTTT.